This T cell receptor beta chain was retrieved from a study of blood T cell repertoires in COVID-19. For the study at large: The origin of the acute and convalescent COVID-19 samples was the United States, Italy and Spain.

This study enrolled people aged roughly 18 to 90 from approximately 24 US geographic areas. The CDR3 runs 14 residues. Per germline, CDR1 MDHEN and CDR2 SYDVKM. Trimming removed 6 bases from V and 0 bases from J; junction bases left unmatched: 3. Original methodology: Estimates of nucleated cell counts were drawn from the amplification of reference gene primers. Assay used: immunoSEQ multiplex PCR; TCRdb lists only in-frame clones, some missing. The V and J calls and clone size are taken from that table; D and trimming were inferred from the DNA. The profile shows some 510,000 clones, 85% to 90% of them singletons.

The TCR sequence derives from a woman aged 40 to 55 who had recovered from COVID-19. The source material was PBMCs or T cells enriched from blood (not recorded which). The chain uses TRBV28 and TRBJ2-7; 9 nucleotides align to TRBD2. The CDR3 loop is CASRDSGSSYEQYF. The CDR3 DNA reads TGTGCCAGCAGGGATAGCGGGAGCTCCTACGAGCAGTACTTC.